This is a list of T cell receptor beta chains from one sample in a study of control samples from healthy donors and cancer patients. Here immunoSEQ multiplex PCR was the method, and the copy in TCRdb shows in-frame clones only, minus some. The sample has around 170,000 clones; around 90% are singletons. The specimen was blood. The origin of the receptors is a man aged 30-40 years in good health. Both conserved end residues are part of each CDR3. D genes are given only for firm matches. The listing skips clone size in some rows; elsewhere it reads once, few, many or a size class.

D: -
size: -
length: 14
V: TRBV12-5
J: TRBJ1-3
CDR3: CASGLHFSGNTIYF
DNA: TGTGCTAGTGGTCTACATTTCTCTGGAAACACCATATATTTT

D: -
size: -
length: 15
V: TRBV19
J: TRBJ1-1
CDR3: CASSPVAGVSTEAFF
DNA: TGTGCCAGTAGCCCCGTTGCGGGTGTGAGCACTGAAGCTTTCTTT

D: -
size: few
length: 15
V: TRBV9
J: TRBJ1-4
CDR3: CASSEGQSTNEKLFF
DNA: TGTGCCAGCAGCGAGGGACAATCAACTAATGAAAAACTGTTTTTT

D: TRBD1
size: -
length: 20
V: TRBV5-1
J: TRBJ1-6
CDR3: CASSLGTGPTPGSYNSPLHF
DNA: TGCGCCAGCAGCTTGGGGACAGGGCCCACTCCGGGATCCTATAATTCACCCCTCCACTTT

D: -
size: -
length: 15
V: TRBV4-2
J: TRBJ1-1
CDR3: CASSPTGTGNTEAFF
DNA: TGTGCCAGCAGCCCTACTGGTACGGGGAACACTGAAGCTTTCTTT

D: -
size: once
length: 14
V: TRBV30
J: TRBJ2-5
CDR3: CAWSVLDRTGTQYF
DNA: TGTGCCTGGAGTGTACTGGACCGTACAGGGACCCAGTACTTC

D: TRBD1
size: once
length: 16
V: TRBV5-4
J: TRBJ2-7
CDR3: CASSFYGTGFSYEQYF
DNA: TGTGCCAGCAGCTTTTACGGGACAGGTTTCTCCTACGAGCAGTACTTC

D: TRBD2
size: -
length: 16
V: TRBV24-1
J: TRBJ2-5
CDR3: CATSDPLAGGGETQYF
DNA: TGTGCCACCAGTGATCCACTAGCGGGAGGGGGAGAGACCCAGTACTTC

D: -
size: -
length: 15
V: TRBV5-1
J: TRBJ2-1
CDR3: CASSSDGGSYNEQFF
DNA: TGCGCCAGCAGTTCCGACGGGGGCTCCTACAATGAGCAGTTCTTC

D: -
size: -
length: 13
V: TRBV27
J: TRBJ2-7
CDR3: CAGSPGRTYEQYF
DNA: TGTGCCGGCAGTCCCGGACGTACCTACGAGCAGTACTTC

D: -
size: -
length: 16
V: TRBV5-6
J: TRBJ2-3
CDR3: CASSLATLRGTDTQYF
DNA: TGTGCCAGCAGCTTGGCGACACTCCGAGGGACAGATACGCAGTATTTT

D: TRBD1
size: -
length: 17
V: TRBV4-1
J: TRBJ1-5
CDR3: CASSQIRGTNSNQPQHF
DNA: TGCGCCAGCAGCCAGATCAGGGGGACAAATAGCAATCAGCCCCAGCATTTT

D: TRBD2
size: -
length: 16
V: TRBV9
J: TRBJ2-5
CDR3: CASSVGELAGAETQYF
DNA: TGTGCCAGCAGCGTAGGGGAACTAGCGGGAGCAGAGACCCAGTACTTC

D: -
size: -
length: 14
V: TRBV10-2
J: TRBJ2-1
CDR3: CASSESTGIHEQFF
DNA: TGCGCCAGCAGTGAGTCGACTGGGATCCATGAGCAGTTCTTC

D: TRBD2
size: -
length: 14
V: TRBV3-1/TRBV3-2
J: TRBJ2-7
CDR3: CASAPVAGVYEQYF
DNA: TGTGCCAGCGCCCCAGTGGCGGGAGTCTACGAGCAGTACTTC

D: -
size: -
length: 14
V: TRBV3-1/TRBV3-2
J: TRBJ2-3
CDR3: CASGPEGSWGTQYF
DNA: TGTGCCAGCGGGCCTGAGGGGTCTTGGGGTACGCAGTATTTT

D: -
size: -
length: 13
V: TRBV4-2
J: TRBJ2-2
CDR3: CASSQDKAGELFF
DNA: TGTGCCAGCAGCCAAGATAAAGCCGGGGAGCTGTTTTTT

D: -
size: -
length: 12
V: TRBV4-2
J: TRBJ1-2
CDR3: CASSQDADGYTF
DNA: TGTGCCAGCAGCCAAGATGCGGATGGCTACACCTTC

D: TRBD2
size: -
length: 17
V: TRBV3-1/TRBV3-2
J: TRBJ2-2
CDR3: CASSHGLAGGNTGELFF
DNA: TGTGCCAGCAGCCACGGACTAGCGGGGGGGAACACCGGGGAGCTGTTTTTT

D: -
size: -
length: 14
V: TRBV5-1
J: TRBJ2-5
CDR3: CASSLAPGPETQYF
DNA: TGCGCCAGCAGCTTGGCACCAGGGCCGGAGACCCAGTACTTC

D: TRBD1
size: -
length: 14
V: TRBV6-2/TRBV6-3
J: TRBJ1-1
CDR3: CASSRTGGFTEAFF
DNA: TGTGCCAGCAGTCGGACAGGGGGCTTCACTGAAGCTTTCTTT

D: -
size: once
length: 11
V: TRBV20-1
J: TRBJ2-5
CDR3: CSASLGETQYF
DNA: TGCAGTGCTAGTTTGGGAGAGACCCAGTACTTC

D: -
size: once
length: 15
V: TRBV19
J: TRBJ2-7
CDR3: CASSSTDRPSYEQYF
DNA: TGTGCCAGTAGTAGCACGGACCGTCCCTCCTACGAGCAGTACTTC

D: -
size: -
length: 13
V: TRBV30
J: TRBJ1-1
CDR3: CAWRAGGYTEAFF
DNA: TGTGCCTGGAGGGCCGGGGGTTACACTGAAGCTTTCTTT

D: TRBD2
size: -
length: 16
V: TRBV28
J: TRBJ2-1
CDR3: CASSLRRLAGGDEQFF
DNA: TGTGCCAGCAGTTTAAGGAGACTAGCGGGAGGGGATGAGCAGTTCTTC

D: -
size: -
length: 12
V: TRBV6-6
J: TRBJ2-7
CDR3: CASSHVSYEQYF
DNA: TGTGCCAGCAGCCACGTCTCCTACGAGCAGTACTTC

D: -
size: -
length: 16
V: TRBV4-3
J: TRBJ2-6
CDR3: CASSQGAISGANVLTF
DNA: TGCGCCAGCAGCCAGGGGGCGATCTCTGGGGCCAACGTCCTGACTTTC

D: TRBD1
size: -
length: 18
V: TRBV27
J: TRBJ1-4
CDR3: CASSLGTGGPLDGEKLFF
DNA: TGTGCCAGCAGTTTAGGTACAGGGGGCCCCCTTGATGGGGAAAAACTGTTTTTT

D: -
size: -
length: 17
V: TRBV23-1
J: TRBJ2-7
CDR3: CASSQGGHTWNSYEQYF
DNA: TGCGCCAGCAGCCAGGGGGGACATACCTGGAACTCCTACGAGCAGTACTTC

D: -
size: -
length: 13
V: TRBV2
J: TRBJ2-1
CDR3: CASEPVAGNEQFF
DNA: TGTGCCAGCGAGCCGGTCGCGGGCAATGAGCAGTTCTTC

D: -
size: -
length: 15
V: TRBV5-4
J: TRBJ2-2
CDR3: CASSLSSELTGELFF
DNA: TGTGCCAGCAGTTTGTCTAGCGAACTCACCGGGGAGCTGTTTTTT